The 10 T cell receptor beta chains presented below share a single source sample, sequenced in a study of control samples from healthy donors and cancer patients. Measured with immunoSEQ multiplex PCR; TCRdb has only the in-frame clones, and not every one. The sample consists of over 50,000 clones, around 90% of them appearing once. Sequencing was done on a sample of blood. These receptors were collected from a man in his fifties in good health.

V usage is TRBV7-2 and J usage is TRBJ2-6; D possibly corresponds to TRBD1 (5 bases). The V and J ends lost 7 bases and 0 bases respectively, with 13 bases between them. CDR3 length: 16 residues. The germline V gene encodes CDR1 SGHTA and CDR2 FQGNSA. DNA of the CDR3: TGTGCCAGCAACTCACAGGCCAGCTCTGGGGCCAACGTCCTGACTTTC. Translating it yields CASNSQASSGANVLTF.

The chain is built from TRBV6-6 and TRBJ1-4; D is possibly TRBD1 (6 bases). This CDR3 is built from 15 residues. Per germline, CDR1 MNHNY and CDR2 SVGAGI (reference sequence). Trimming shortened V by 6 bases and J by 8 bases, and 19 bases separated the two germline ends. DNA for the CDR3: TGTGCCAGCAGCCTACCGGGGGGGGCGCAAGAAAAACTGTTTTTT. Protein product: CASSLPGGAQEKLFF.

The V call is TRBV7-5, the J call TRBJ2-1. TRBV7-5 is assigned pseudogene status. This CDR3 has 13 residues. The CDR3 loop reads CVRSPRGRGFQFF. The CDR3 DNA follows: TGTGTCAGAAGCCCCCGAGGACGCGGTTTCCAGTTCTTC.

CDR3 DNA: TGTGCCAGCAGCTTACCCGGCGGACAGGGGGGTTTATCCTACGAGCAGTACTTC. Translation gives CASSLPGGQGGLSYEQYF. The chain recombines TRBV28 with TRBJ2-7; 10 positions agree with TRBD1. The CDR3 runs 18 residues. Germline CDR1 MDHEN, CDR2 SYDVKM. Unmatched junction bases numbered 15, after V lost 6 bases and J lost 1 base.

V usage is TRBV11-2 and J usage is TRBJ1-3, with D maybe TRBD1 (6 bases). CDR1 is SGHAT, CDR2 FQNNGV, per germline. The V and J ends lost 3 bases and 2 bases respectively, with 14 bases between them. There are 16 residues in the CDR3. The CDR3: CASSFVTGNTGNTIYF. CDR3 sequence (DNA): TGTGCCAGCAGCTTCGTCACAGGGAATACTGGAAACACCATATATTTT.

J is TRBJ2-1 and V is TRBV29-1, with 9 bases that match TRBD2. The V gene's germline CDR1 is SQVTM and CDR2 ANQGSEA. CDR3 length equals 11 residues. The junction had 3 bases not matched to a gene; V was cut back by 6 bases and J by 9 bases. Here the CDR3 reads CSVLLAGEQFF. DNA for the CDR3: TGCAGCGTCTTACTAGCGGGTGAGCAGTTCTTC.

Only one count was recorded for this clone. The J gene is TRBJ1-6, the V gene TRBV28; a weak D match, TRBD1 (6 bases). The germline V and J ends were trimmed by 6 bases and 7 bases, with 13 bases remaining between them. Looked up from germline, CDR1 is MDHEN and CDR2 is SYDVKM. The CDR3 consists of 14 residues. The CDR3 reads CASSNIQGNSPLHF. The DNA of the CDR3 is TGTGCCAGCAGCAATATCCAGGGGAATTCACCCCTCCACTTT.

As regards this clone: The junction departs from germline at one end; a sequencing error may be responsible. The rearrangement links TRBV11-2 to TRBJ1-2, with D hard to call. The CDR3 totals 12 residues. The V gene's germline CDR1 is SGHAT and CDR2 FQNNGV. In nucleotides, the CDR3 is TGTGCCAGCAGCTTAGTCCTAACGGATACACACTTC. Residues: CASSLVLTDTHF.

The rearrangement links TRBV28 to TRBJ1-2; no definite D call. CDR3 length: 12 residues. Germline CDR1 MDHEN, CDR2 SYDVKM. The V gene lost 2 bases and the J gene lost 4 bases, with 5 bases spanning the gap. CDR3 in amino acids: CASSLRSYGYTF. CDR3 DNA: TGTGCCAGCAGTTTAAGATCCTATGGCTACACCTTC.

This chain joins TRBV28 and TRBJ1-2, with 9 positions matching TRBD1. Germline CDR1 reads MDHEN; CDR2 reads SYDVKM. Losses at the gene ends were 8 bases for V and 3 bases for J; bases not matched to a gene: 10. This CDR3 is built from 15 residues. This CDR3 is CASLSTGGKDYGYTF. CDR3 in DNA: TGTGCCAGCCTATCGACAGGGGGTAAGGACTATGGCTACACCTTC.